This TCR beta chain was sequenced during a study of blood T cell repertoires in COVID-19. Background on the study: Samples came from the United States, Italy and Spain, spanning acute and convalescent COVID-19.

This clone was seen a handful of times. Germline CDR1 SGHNT, CDR2 YYREEE (reference sequence). Trimming pared 0 bases from V and 7 bases from J, leaving 11 bases between. The CDR3 sequence is 13 residues long. Original analysis: Estimates of nucleated cell counts were drawn from the amplification of reference gene primers. Using immunoSEQ multiplex PCR, the repertoire was profiled, and TCRdb retains in-frame clones only, with some absent. Clone size and V and J calls were adopted from that table, with D and trimming inferred from the DNA. The table includes fewer than 250,000 clones, 83% detected once.

Sample: peripheral blood. The clonotype was recovered from a human donor in a cohort sampled during active COVID-19. The chain has TRBV5-4 and TRBJ2-7; a weak D match, TRBD2 (5 bases). The CDR3 sequence: CASSLAISGEQYF. CDR3 nucleotide sequence: TGTGCCAGCAGCTTGGCGATCTCGGGGGAGCAGTACTTC.